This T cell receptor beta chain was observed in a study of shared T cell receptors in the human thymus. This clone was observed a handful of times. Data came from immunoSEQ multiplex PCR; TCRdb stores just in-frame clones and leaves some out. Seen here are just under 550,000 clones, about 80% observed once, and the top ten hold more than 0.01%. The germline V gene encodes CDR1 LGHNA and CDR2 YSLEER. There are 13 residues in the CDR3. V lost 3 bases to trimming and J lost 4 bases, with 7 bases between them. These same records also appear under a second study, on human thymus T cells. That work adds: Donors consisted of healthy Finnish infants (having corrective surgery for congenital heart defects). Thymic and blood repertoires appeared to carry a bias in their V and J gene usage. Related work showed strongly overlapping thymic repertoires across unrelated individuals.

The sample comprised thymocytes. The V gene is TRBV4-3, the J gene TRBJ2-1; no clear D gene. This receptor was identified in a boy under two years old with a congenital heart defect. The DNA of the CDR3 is TGCGCCAGCAGCCATACCGAGTACAATGAGCAGTTCTTC. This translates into CASSHTEYNEQFF.